These 20 T cell receptor beta chains share one sample of origin, sequenced in a study of monozygotic twins with inflammatory bowel disease. With the 5' RACE reads reprocessed, TCRdb shows one record per CDR3 protein and no DNA. This sample's clone table lists approximately 340,000 distinct CDR3 sequences. The sequenced material came from blood. These receptors all come from a human donor with ulcerative colitis or Crohn's disease, or a healthy co-twin of an affected twin (not recorded which).

The chain combines TRBV27 with TRBJ2-6. The V gene's germline CDR1 is MNHEY and CDR2 SMNVEV (reference sequence). This CDR3 contains 16 residues. The CDR3 sequence: CASSLKFFSGANVLTF.

The CDR3 here is CASSLLIAPQETQYF. This chain joins TRBV5-1 and TRBJ2-5. CDR3 length: 15 amino acids. CDR1 SGHRS and CDR2 YFSETQ come from the germline V gene. Variable domain in full (rest from reference TRBV5-1 and TRBJ2-5): KAGVTQTPRYLIKTRGQQVTLSCSPISGHRSVSWYQQTPGQGLQFLFEYFSETQRNKGNFPGRFSGRQFSNSRSEMNVSTLELGDSALYLCASSLLIAPQETQYFGPGTRLLVL.

The chain links TRBV27 to TRBJ2-7; without DNA, the TCRdb call of TRBD1 cannot be checked. Germline lookup yields CDR1 MNHEY and CDR2 SMNVEV (reference sequence). The CDR3 sequence is 14 residues long. CDR3 in amino acids: CASKAGTSSYEQYF.

The chain is built from TRBV20-1 and TRBJ2-1; the TCRdb call, TRBD2, lacks DNA for checking. This CDR3 region has 18 residues. Looked up from germline, CDR1 is DFQATT and CDR2 is SNEGSKA (reference sequence). The CDR3 loop is CSAVTGLASGRLYNEQFF.

The genes are TRBV5-1 and TRBJ2-7; TCRdb reports TRBD1, a call that lacks DNA to check it against. This CDR3 is 13 amino acids long. Germline CDR1 is SGHRS and CDR2 is YFSETQ. CDR3 in amino acids: CASSLEDSKGQYF.

The chain carries TRBV5-4 and TRBJ1-1; TCRdb picks TRBD1, but there is no DNA to check that call. Germline CDR1 SGHNT, CDR2 YYREEE (reference sequence). The CDR3 runs to 13 residues. CDR3 protein: CAIRMGGDTEAFF. The full variable domain, completed using reference TRBV5-4 and TRBJ1-1, is ETGVTQSPTHLIKTRGQQVTLRCSSQSGHNTVSWYQQALGQGPQFIFQYYREEENGRGNFPPRFSGLQFPNYSSELNVNALELDDSALYLCAIRMGGDTEAFFGQGTRLTVV.

The V gene is TRBV7-2, the J gene TRBJ1-2. The CDR3 loop spans 15 amino acids. The germline CDR1 and CDR2 sequences are SGHTA and FQGNSA. CDR3 residues: CASSLEGISNYGYTF.

The V gene is TRBV5-1, the J gene TRBJ2-1; TCRdb's assignment of TRBD1 cannot be checked, as there is no DNA. Germline V gene sequence: CDR1 SGHRS, CDR2 YFSETQ. The CDR3 has 13 residues. The CDR3 loop is CASSTGESGQQFF.

The V call is TRBV24-1, the J call TRBJ2-1; the TCRdb call, TRBD2, lacks DNA for checking. Germline CDR1 and CDR2: KGHDR and SFDVKD. This CDR3 spans 15 amino acids. Here the CDR3 reads CATSDASGSYNEQFF.

V usage is TRBV7-2 and J usage is TRBJ2-1. Germline CDR1 is SGHTA and CDR2 is FQGNSA. The CDR3 length is 13 residues. CDR3: CASSQSRPNEQFF. The entire variable domain, with the rest obtained from reference TRBV7-2 and TRBJ2-1, is as follows: GAGVSQSPSNKVTEKGKDVELRCDPISGHTALYWYRQSLGQGLEFLIYFQGNSAPDKSGLPSDRFSAERTGGSVSTLTIQRTQQEDSAVYLCASSQSRPNEQFFGPGTRLTVL.

V is TRBV10-3 and J is TRBJ2-7; TCRdb gives TRBD1 as the D gene, but with no DNA this cannot be confirmed. The CDR3 covers 14 residues. Germline lookup yields CDR1 ENHRY and CDR2 SYGVKD. CDR3 sequence reads: CAISEGTGNYEQYF.

This sequence joins TRBV27 and TRBJ2-2; the TCRdb call, TRBD2, lacks DNA for checking. The CDR3 has 18 residues. Germline V gene sequence: CDR1 MNHEY, CDR2 SMNVEV (reference sequence). This chain's CDR3 is CASSPYVGGQRIRGELFF.

V and J are TRBV5-1 and TRBJ1-6. This CDR3 has 14 amino acids. The germline V gene encodes CDR1 SGHRS and CDR2 YFSETQ. The CDR3 protein is CASSLVDEESPLHF.

This chain joins TRBV6-6 and TRBJ1-5; the D call of TRBD1 rests on TCRdb alone, since no DNA is present to check it. The CDR3 covers 13 residues. The V gene's germline CDR1 is MNHNY and CDR2 SVGAGI (reference sequence). The CDR3 region is CASSRTGEQPQHF.

V and J are TRBV5-1 and TRBJ1-1; the TRBD1 assignment by TCRdb is unverifiable without DNA. The germline gives CDR1 SGHRS, CDR2 YFSETQ. The CDR3 contains 16 residues. This CDR3 reads CASSYRDRGSGTEAFF.

V is TRBV12-5 and J is TRBJ2-2. Germline CDR1 LGHNT, CDR2 FRNRAP. This CDR3 has 16 amino acids. The CDR3 region is CASVSRGALDTGELFF.

The V call is TRBV6-1, the J call TRBJ2-3. From germline, CDR1 is MNHNS and CDR2 SASEGT. CDR3 size: 14 residues. The CDR3 region is CASKYGRLTDTQYF.

The J gene is TRBJ2-3, the V gene TRBV3-1. The germline V gene has CDR1 LGHDT and CDR2 YNNKEL (reference sequence). CDR3 length: 16 residues. The CDR3 loop is CASSQGPRASTDTQYF.

The CDR3 spells CAISESRWGSGANVLTF. This chain joins TRBV10-3 and TRBJ2-6; TCRdb's D call, TRBD1, is unchecked because there is no DNA. The length of the CDR3 is 17 residues. Germline CDR1 and CDR2: ENHRY and SYGVKD.

This sequence joins TRBV5-1 and TRBJ2-1; TCRdb proposes TRBD2, but this gene call is untestable without DNA. The CDR3 contains 19 residues. Germline V CDR1 and CDR2: SGHRS, YFSETQ. CDR3 region: CASSSQTSGGEFPYNEQFF.